Each of the 10 T cell receptor beta chains below was sequenced from the same sample in a study of control samples from healthy donors and cancer patients (dated by TCRdb to about 2020). Receptor amplification or capture employed the immunoSEQ multiplex PCR assay. The table comes from immuneACCESS by way of TCRdb, which keeps in-frame sequences with V and J called. Part of the clones is missing from these tables; in studies checked, under half for an unresolved V gene and the rest for unknown reasons. This sample holds some 120,000 clones; 80% to 95% were observed only once. The ten largest clones represent approximately 0.58% of the sample. Input material: PBMCs. These receptors were obtained from a man older than 75 with head and neck cancer.

This chain connects TRBV5-1 to TRBJ1-1; no firm D call. The CDR3 totals 15 residues. Trimming cost V 3 bases and J 1 base, with 13 bases left between them. The germline gives CDR1 SGHRS, CDR2 YFSETQ. The CDR3 is CASSSHGISNTEAFF. The CDR3 region has the DNA TGCGCCAGCAGCTCCCACGGTATCTCGAACACTGAAGCTTTCTTT.

The sample holds one count of this clone. CDR3 loop: CASSLGAVRYNEQFF. In DNA form, the CDR3 reads TGTGCCAGCAGCCTGGGGGCTGTACGGTACAATGAGCAGTTCTTC. This rearrangement joins TRBV28 to TRBJ2-1, with D tentatively TRBD1 (6 bases). The CDR3 is 15 amino acids. In germline, CDR1 is MDHEN, CDR2 SYDVKM. Trimming pared 6 bases from V and 4 bases from J, leaving 16 bases between.

This clone was seen just once. The rearrangement links TRBV7-2 to TRBJ2-7, with TRBD2 as a possible D gene (5 bases). Germline V lookup: CDR1 SGHTA, CDR2 FQGNSA. Trimming stripped 5 bases from V and 0 bases from J, with 17 bases between. The CDR3 spans 16 residues. The CDR3 nucleotides read TGTGCCAGCAGCCCCCCAGTTTTTAGCGACTCCTACGAGCAGTACTTC. Its protein is CASSPPVFSDSYEQYF.

The J gene is TRBJ1-2, the V gene TRBV20-1; tentatively, D is TRBD1 (5 bases). The CDR3 sequence is 12 residues long. Germline lookup yields CDR1 DFQATT and CDR2 SNEGSKA (reference sequence). Trimming removed 3 bases at V and 4 bases at J, with 9 bases between. In DNA, the CDR3 is TGCAGTGCTAGTCAGGGTGTCTATGGCTACACCTTC. It is translated as CSASQGVYGYTF.

The rearrangement uses TRBV15 and TRBJ1-1; 9 bases agree with TRBD1. The CDR3 consists of 15 residues. The junction had 8 bases not matched to a gene; V was cut back by 5 bases and J by 4 bases. Germline V lookup: CDR1 LNHNV, CDR2 YYDKDF (reference sequence). CDR3: CATSARGQGVTEAFF. The CDR3 DNA sequence: TGTGCCACCAGCGCTCGGGGACAGGGAGTCACTGAAGCTTTCTTT.

The chain recombines TRBV3-1 (or the pseudogene TRBV3-2) with TRBJ1-4; D may be TRBD1 (5 bases). Germline CDR1 LGHDT, CDR2 YNNKEL (reference sequence). Trimming took off 0 bases at V and 0 bases at J, with 8 bases between the two ends. This CDR3 comprises 16 residues. CDR3 loop: CASSQDGGATNEKLFF. In nucleotides, the CDR3 is TGTGCCAGCAGCCAAGATGGGGGAGCAACTAATGAAAAACTGTTTTTT.

This chain connects TRBV10-3 to TRBJ1-2, with TRBD1 as a possible D gene (6 bases). CDR3 size: 14 residues. Germline V lookup: CDR1 ENHRY, CDR2 SYGVKD. With 7 bases removed from V and 6 bases from J, the gap between germline ends came to 18 bases. CDR3 nucleotides: TGTGCCATCAAGCCACAGGGAAAGGAGCATGGCTACACCTTC. This translates into CAIKPQGKEHGYTF.

The CDR3 sequence is CASSQEYSRGREQYF. The CDR3 DNA reads TGCGCCAGCAGCCAAGAATACAGTCGGGGACGGGAGCAGTACTTC. The chain carries TRBV4-3 and TRBJ2-7, with D tentatively TRBD1 or TRBD2 (5 bases each). Germline loops: CDR1 LGHNA, CDR2 YSLEER. V was shortened by 0 bases and J by 7 bases, with 16 bases between the two germline ends. The CDR3 runs to 15 residues.

This clone appeared a single time. This chain connects TRBV10-1 to TRBJ2-7; 9 bases align to TRBD2. The CDR3 spans 14 residues. Germline assignment: CDR1 WNHNN and CDR2 SYGVQD (reference sequence). With 3 bases clipped from V and 2 bases from J, the junction kept 2 bases outside the gene matches. The CDR3 here is CASSDGGRAYEQYF. The CDR3 nucleotides read TGCGCCAGCAGTGATGGCGGGAGGGCCTACGAGCAGTACTTC.

The gene calls are TRBV27 and TRBJ1-1; D may be TRBD1 (5 bases). From germline, CDR1 is MNHEY and CDR2 SMNVEV (reference sequence). This CDR3 is 14 amino acids long. Between the trimmed V and J ends, which lost 3 bases and 1 base, there was a span of 9 bases. In nucleotides, the CDR3 is TGTGCCAGCAGTTTCGACAGAACGAACACTGAAGCTTTCTTT. Protein product: CASSFDRTNTEAFF.